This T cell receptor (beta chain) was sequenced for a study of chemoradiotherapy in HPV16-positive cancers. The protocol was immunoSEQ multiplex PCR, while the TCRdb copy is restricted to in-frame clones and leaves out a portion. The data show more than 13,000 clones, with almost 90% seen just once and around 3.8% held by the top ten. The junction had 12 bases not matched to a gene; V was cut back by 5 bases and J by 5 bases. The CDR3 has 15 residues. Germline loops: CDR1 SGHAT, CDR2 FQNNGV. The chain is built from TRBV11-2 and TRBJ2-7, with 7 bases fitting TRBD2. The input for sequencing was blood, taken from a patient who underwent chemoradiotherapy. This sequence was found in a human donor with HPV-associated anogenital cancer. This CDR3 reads CASSQMGGDSNEQYF. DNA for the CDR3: TGTGCCAGCAGCCAGATGGGGGGGGATAGCAACGAGCAGTACTTC.